One sample yielded the 17 T cell receptor beta chains listed below, sequenced in a study of shared clonotypes between healthy human individuals. The repertoire was sequenced with immunoSEQ multiplex PCR; TCRdb's copy has only in-frame clones and lacks some. This table has roughly 2.5 million clones, approximately 92% appearing once. The sequenced sample was naive CD4+ T cells sorted from blood. Subset indicated: CD45RA+ positively selected. The receptors derive from a man aged 18 to 35 in good health.

The chain is built from TRBV1 and TRBJ2-7; TRBD2 is taken as the D call from the table, unchecked against the DNA. TRBV1 constitutes a pseudogene. CDR3 length: 19 residues. DNA for the CDR3: TGCACCAGCAGCCAACCCTCCAGGGAGGTTTTCCTGAGCTCCTACGAGCAGTACTTC. It translates to CTSSQPSREVFLSSYEQYF.

The rearrangement joins TRBV5-1 to TRBJ2-3, with D possibly being TRBD1 (6 bases). CDR1 is SGHRS, CDR2 YFSETQ, per germline. The CDR3 extends over 17 amino acids. The germline V and J ends were trimmed by 4 bases and 2 bases, with 20 bases remaining between them. The CDR3 spells CASSTIAQGSSTDTQYF. CDR3 DNA: TGCGCCAGCAGCACAATAGCACAGGGATCATCCACAGATACGCAGTATTTT.

The genes are TRBV5-6 and TRBJ2-7, with D possibly called TRBD1 or TRBD2 (6 bases each). The CDR3 is made up of 15 amino acids. Germline V gene sequence: CDR1 SGHDT, CDR2 YYEEEE. V was pared by 4 bases and J by 0 bases, with 14 bases between. DNA of the CDR3: TGTGCCAGCAGCCTCGTTGGAGGGGGCTCCTACGAGCAGTACTTC. Its translation: CASSLVGGGSYEQYF.

V usage is TRBV19 and J usage is TRBJ2-7, with TRBD2 identical over 7 bases. The CDR3 has 15 residues. Germline loops: CDR1 LNHDA, CDR2 SQIVND (reference sequence). V lost 5 bases, J lost 0 bases, and 7 bases stayed unmatched. This CDR3 is CASSGLAVLSYEQYF. In nucleotides, the CDR3 is TGTGCCAGTAGTGGTCTAGCGGTACTCTCCTACGAGCAGTACTTC.

This clone has only one observation. This chain's CDR3 is CASSSDSPGANVLTF. CDR3 DNA sequence: TGTGCCAGCAGCTCGGACAGCCCTGGGGCCAACGTCCTGACTTTC. This chain uses TRBV7-8 with TRBJ2-6; maybe TRBD1 (6 bases). The CDR3 totals 15 residues. The germline V gene encodes CDR1 SGHVS and CDR2 FQNEAQ. V lost 4 bases, J lost 2 bases, and 9 bases lay in between.

The V gene is TRBV2, the J gene TRBJ2-5; no clear D. Between the trimmed V and J ends, which lost 6 bases and 1 base, there was a span of 9 bases. This CDR3 is 13 amino acids long. Germline assignment: CDR1 SNHLY and CDR2 FYNNEI. This CDR3 is CASRADIQETQYF. Written as DNA, the CDR3 is TGTGCCAGCAGGGCGGATATCCAAGAGACCCAGTACTTC.

As for this clone: Additional DNA sequences in this sample encode the identical CDR3. This chain uses TRBV28 with TRBJ1-4, with D possibly TRBD1 on 6 matching bases. V was cut by 2 bases and J by 8 bases, with 12 bases left in between. Germline CDR1 and CDR2: MDHEN and SYDVKM. CDR3 length equals 14 residues. The DNA for the CDR3 is TGTGCCAGCAGTTTAGGGCAGGGGTGGGAAAAACTGTTTTTT. Translating gives CASSLGQGWEKLFF.

The chain has TRBV6-5 and TRBJ1-4; a weak D match, TRBD1 (6 bases). This CDR3 has 13 residues. V lost 5 bases and J lost 10, with 14 bases in between. The germline CDR1 and CDR2 sequences are MNHEY and SVGAGI. The CDR3 sequence is CASSQQGPGKLFF. CDR3 DNA sequence: TGTGCCAGCAGTCAACAGGGTCCGGGAAAACTGTTTTTT.

This sequence joins TRBV4-1 and TRBJ2-7; 11 nucleotides align to TRBD1. CDR3 length: 15 amino acids. V gave up 4 bases and J gave up 2 bases; unmatched junction bases: 4. CDR1 MGHRA and CDR2 YSYEKL come from the germline V gene. CDR3 region: CASSLPGQGAYEQYF. CDR3 in DNA: TGCGCCAGCAGCCTCCCGGGACAGGGGGCCTACGAGCAGTACTTC.

The J gene is TRBJ1-1, the V gene TRBV19; no reliable D call. The CDR3 is made up of 15 amino acids. Germline V CDR1 and CDR2: LNHDA, SQIVND (reference sequence). The V gene lost 4 bases and the J gene lost 0 bases, with 12 bases spanning the gap. CDR3 DNA: TGTGCCAGTAGTACTACATGGCAGCTGAACACTGAAGCTTTCTTT. It is translated as CASSTTWQLNTEAFF. Using reference TRBV19 and TRBJ1-1 for the parts outside the CDR3, the full variable domain is DGGITQSPKYLFRKEGQNVTLSCEQNLNHDAMYWYRQDPGQGLRLIYYSQIVNDFQKGDIAEGYSVSREKKESFPLTVTSAQKNPTAFYLCASSTTWQLNTEAFFGQGTRLTVV.

The genes are TRBV7-2 and TRBJ2-1, with TRBD2 matching over 11 bases. CDR3 length: 15 amino acids. Per germline, CDR1 SGHTA and CDR2 FQGNSA. V was clipped by 7 bases and J by 4 bases; unmatched bases: 6. In nucleotides, the CDR3 is TGTGCCAGCACCACTAGCGGGAGCAGATACAATGAGCAGTTCTTC. Amino acids: CASTTSGSRYNEQFF.

This rearrangement joins TRBV11-2 to TRBJ2-7; 9 nucleotides agree with TRBD1. The V gene's germline CDR1 is SGHAT and CDR2 FQNNGV. This CDR3 spans 14 amino acids. V lost 11 bases to trimming and J lost 0 bases; unmatched junction nucleotides: 8. CDR3 coding DNA: TGTGCCTCGGTACGGGACAGGGTCTCCTACGAGCAGTACTTC. Amino acids: CASVRDRVSYEQYF.

The chain joins TRBV5-8 to TRBJ1-4; D is unresolved. The germline V gene encodes CDR1 SGHTS and CDR2 YDEGEE. Between the trimmed V and J ends, which lost 4 bases and 7 bases, there was a span of 14 bases. This CDR3 has 14 residues. The CDR3 here is CASSPLYRAEKLFF. CDR3 DNA: TGTGCCAGCAGCCCGTTATACAGAGCTGAAAAACTGTTTTTT.

The chain uses TRBV10-2 and TRBJ2-1, with D unresolved. Trimming left V 0 bases short and J 10 bases short, with 7 bases between. This CDR3 contains 12 residues. The germline V gene has CDR1 WSHSY and CDR2 SAAADI. The CDR3 spells CASSESLGEQFF. CDR3 in DNA: TGCGCCAGCAGTGAGTCGCTGGGGGAGCAGTTCTTC.

The chain employs TRBV11-2 and TRBJ2-7; 8 bases are shared with TRBD2. The V gene's germline CDR1 is SGHAT and CDR2 FQNNGV. V lost 3 bases, J lost 9 bases, and 10 bases stayed unmatched. The CDR3 loop spans 14 amino acids. This chain's CDR3 is CASSLRPGGGSQYF. The CDR3 DNA sequence: TGTGCCAGCAGCTTGCGCCCCGGGGGGGGCTCGCAGTACTTC.

V is TRBV5-4 and J is TRBJ2-4; TRBD1 might be the D (7 bases). V lost 5 bases, J lost 7 bases, and 22 bases lay in between. The germline CDR1 and CDR2 sequences are SGHNT and YYREEE (reference sequence). The CDR3 consists of 16 residues. The CDR3: CASRQAPGGNGNIQYF. The DNA for the CDR3 is TGTGCCAGCAGACAAGCCCCAGGGGGGAATGGGAACATTCAGTACTTC.

V gene TRBV19 combines with J gene TRBJ1-6, with TRBD1 as a possible D gene (6 bases). V lost 0 bases to trimming and J lost 7 bases, with 10 bases between them. The CDR3 covers 15 residues. Germline values: CDR1 LNHDA, CDR2 SQIVND (reference sequence). CDR3 sequence (DNA): TGTGCCAGTAGTATAGAGGACAGATCCAATTCACCCCTCCACTTT. This sequence encodes CASSIEDRSNSPLHF.